This T cell receptor (beta chain) was obtained from a study of shared clonotypes between healthy human individuals. Germline assignment: CDR1 SEHNR and CDR2 FQNEAQ (reference sequence). The CDR3 sequence is 16 residues long. V was pared by 6 bases and J by 4 bases, with 8 bases of the junction left unmatched. Naive CD8 cells lacked CD45RO and underwent positive selection for CCR7, leaving out terminally differentiated effector memory CD45RA+ cells. Clones were read by immunoSEQ multiplex PCR, and TCRdb kept only the in-frame ones, dropping some. The sample lists about 2.1 million clones; about 92% were seen once. This clone is a singleton in its sample.

The rearrangement uses TRBV7-9 and TRBJ2-2, with 10 bases lining up with TRBD1. Sequences were obtained from naive CD8+ T cells from PBMCs. The clonotype was recovered from a man younger than 35 in good health. Some clones in this sample may be carry-over from other donors' samples. The CDR3, as DNA: TGTGCCAGCAGTCGACCGGGACAGGGGCCCACCGGGGAGCTGTTTTTT. This sequence encodes CASSRPGQGPTGELFF. Drawing the rest from reference TRBV7-9 and TRBJ2-2, the complete variable domain is DTGVSQNPRHKITKRGQNVTFRCDPISEHNRLYWYRQTLGQGPEFLTYFQNEAQLEKSRLLSDRFSAERPKGSFSTLEIQRTEQGDSAMYLCASSRPGQGPTGELFFGEGSRLTVL.